The T cell receptor beta chain under discussion was sequenced for a study of T cell responses to AZD1222 COVID-19 vaccine. Whole-study results and caveats: Donors were chiefly white British, with a greater number of females, and clonal diversity was perhaps underestimated.

A word on this clone: Its matching antigen is unknown.

This CDR3 spans 17 amino acids. Germline V gene sequence: CDR1 MDHEN, CDR2 SYDVKM. Trimming at V came to 3 bases and at J to 2 bases, leaving 9 bases not matched to a gene. Profiled with immunoSEQ multiplex PCR; TCRdb holds only in-frame clones, not every one. The table shows 120,000 or so clones, with around 90% occurring only once. This sample comprised peripheral blood, obtained on day 0 of MenACWY control vaccination. The receptor was isolated from an adult in good health. The rearrangement joins TRBV28 to TRBJ2-1; 8 bases match TRBD2. CDR3 sequence reads: CASSLGSGSGPYNEQFF. Written as DNA, the CDR3 is TGTGCCAGCAGTTTGGGAAGCGGGAGTGGTCCCTACAATGAGCAGTTCTTC.